These 20 T cell receptor beta chains came from one sample sequenced in a study of blood T cells in healthy people across ages. Alongside a J-beta primer mix, a sample-barcoded 5' primer served in a second PCR lasting roughly 6 to 11 cycles. From the 5' RACE reads, TCRdb called clonotypes with MiXCR, one entry per CDR3 protein. The table lists about 780,000 distinct CDR3 sequences, approximately 67% of them singletons, with roughly 26% in the top ten. Sequencing used blood. Receptors were obtained from a man in his thirties or forties in good health.

The rearrangement joins TRBV6-6 to TRBJ2-7, with TRBD2 identical over 8 bases. Germline CDR1 reads MNHNY; CDR2 reads SVGAGI (reference sequence). The CDR3 spans 17 residues. After removal of 4 bases from V and 0 bases from J, the junction contained 11 bases not matched to a gene. CDR3 sequence (DNA): TGTGCCAGCAGTTCCTTGGGACTAGGGGAAAGCTCCTACGAGCAGTACTTC. Amino acid sequence: CASSSLGLGESSYEQYF.

CDR3 loop: CASSQLSGTGALTDTQYF. CDR3 coding DNA: TGCGCCAGCAGCCAACTCTCCGGGACGGGGGCCCTCACAGATACGCAGTATTTT. This chain connects TRBV4-3 to TRBJ2-3; D is perhaps TRBD1 or TRBD2 (6 bases each). V lost 2 bases to trimming and J lost 2 bases, with 20 bases between them. CDR3 length equals 18 residues. The germline V gene encodes CDR1 LGHNA and CDR2 YSLEER.

The rearrangement joins TRBV4-3 to TRBJ2-1; 8 nucleotides agree with TRBD1. V shed 4 bases and J 5 bases; nucleotides not matched to a gene: 10. The CDR3 covers 16 residues. Germline V gives CDR1 LGHNA, CDR2 YSLEER. CDR3 residues: CASSRITGGRHNEQFF. The DNA for the CDR3 is TGCGCCAGCAGCCGAATTACAGGGGGAAGACACAATGAGCAGTTCTTC.

In this sample, this clonotype turned up a few times. This sequence joins TRBV20-1 and TRBJ1-2, with 10 bases matching TRBD1. The germline CDR1 and CDR2 sequences are DFQATT and SNEGSKA (reference sequence). With V trimmed by 6 bases and J by 5 bases, 9 bases remained unmatched. The CDR3 loop spans 14 amino acids. CDR3 nucleotides: TGCAGTGCCCATATTCGGACAGGGGGATATGGCTACACCTTC. Its translation: CSAHIRTGGYGYTF.

V and J are TRBV4-3 and TRBJ1-2; 7 nucleotides match TRBD1. After removal of 3 bases from V and 2 bases from J, the junction contained 9 bases not matched to a gene. CDR1 and CDR2 (germline): LGHNA, YSLEER. The CDR3 loop spans 16 amino acids. CDR3 nucleotides: TGCGCCAGCAGCCAGGAAACTGCGACAGGGAACTATGGCTACACCTTC. Residues: CASSQETATGNYGYTF.

V and J are TRBV27 and TRBJ2-7; perhaps TRBD2 as D (5 bases). Germline-derived CDR1 and CDR2 are MNHEY and SMNVEV (reference sequence). The CDR3 runs to 16 residues. V gave up 2 bases and J gave up 0 bases, with 14 bases separating them. In nucleotides, the CDR3 is TGTGCCAGCAGTTTAATAAGCGGTGGTCCCTCCTACGAGCAGTACTTC. It codes for CASSLISGGPSYEQYF.

The chain combines TRBV3-1 with TRBJ1-2; TRBD1 matches 8 bases. In germline, CDR1 is LGHDT, CDR2 YNNKEL (reference sequence). Trimming removed 3 bases from V and 2 bases from J; junction bases left unmatched: 8. This CDR3 is built from 16 residues. This CDR3 is CASSHLFRGPNYGYTF. CDR3 in DNA: TGTGCCAGCAGCCACTTGTTCAGGGGGCCGAACTATGGCTACACCTTC.

This clonotype was seen at least ten times. The chain joins TRBV12-3 or TRBV12-4 to TRBJ2-7, with D tentatively TRBD1 (5 bases). Trimming took off 5 bases at V and 1 base at J, with 18 bases between the two ends. The CDR3 has 16 residues. In DNA form, the CDR3 reads TGTGCCAGCAGTACATGGGGCTCGCCGGCGTCCTACGAGCAGTACTTC. This translates into CASSTWGSPASYEQYF.

This clonotype was found many times. The J gene is TRBJ1-4, the V gene TRBV12-3 or TRBV12-4; D gene uncertain. V gave up 6 bases and J gave up 14 bases, with 16 bases separating them. The CDR3 has 12 residues. This CDR3 is CASSTKRRGLFF. The CDR3 DNA is TGTGCCAGCAGCACAAAGAGGCGAGGGCTGTTTTTT.

This chain joins TRBV7-9 and TRBJ2-1; possible D gene TRBD1, 5 bases. The CDR3 sequence is 15 residues long. V shed 1 base and J shed 7 bases, with 14 bases lying between them. Looked up from germline, CDR1 is SEHNR and CDR2 is FQNEAQ (reference sequence). This chain's CDR3 is CASSLDRTWLNEQFF. CDR3 nucleotide sequence: TGTGCCAGCAGCTTAGACAGGACGTGGTTGAATGAGCAGTTCTTC.

The chain employs TRBV30 and TRBJ2-7; D could derive from TRBD1 or TRBD2 (6 bases each). Germline-derived CDR1 and CDR2 are GTSNPN and SVGIG (reference sequence). Trimming stripped 5 bases from V and 4 bases from J, with 15 bases between. The CDR3 is 13 amino acids. The CDR3 DNA follows: TGTGCCTGGGGTGGGGGGCCCTTATACGAGCAGTACTTC. It is translated as CAWGGGPLYEQYF.

Only a few counts were recorded for this clonotype. V is TRBV9 and J is TRBJ2-1; the D call may be TRBD1 or TRBD2 (5 bases each). Germline V gene lookup returns CDR1 SGDLS and CDR2 YYNGEE. Trimming stripped 4 bases from V and 0 bases from J, with 17 bases between. The CDR3 has 17 amino acids. The CDR3 loop reads CASSSPGAYSSYNEQFF. DNA of the CDR3: TGTGCCAGCAGCTCCCCCGGGGCCTATAGCTCCTACAATGAGCAGTTCTTC.

The chain employs TRBV2 and TRBJ2-2, with a weak D call TRBD2 (5 bases). In germline, CDR1 is SNHLY, CDR2 FYNNEI. The CDR3 covers 13 residues. Trimming shortened V by 4 bases and J by 4 bases, and 7 bases separated the two germline ends. CDR3 protein: CASSVLGTGELFF. CDR3 sequence (DNA): TGTGCCAGCAGTGTACTAGGCACCGGGGAGCTGTTTTTT.

This clonotype has more than one count but fewer than ten. The genes are TRBV10-3 and TRBJ2-1; D call uncertain. This CDR3 spans 11 amino acids. Germline V gene lookup returns CDR1 ENHRY and CDR2 SYGVKD. V was clipped by 5 bases and J by 5 bases, with 4 bases between them. DNA for the CDR3: TGTGCCATCAGTACAAACAATGAGCAGTTCTTC. Translating it yields CAISTNNEQFF.

This clonotype was counted between two and nine times. The CDR3 bases are TGCAGCGTTGAGGGTCGGGACCTTCGTAATGAGCAGTTCTTC. It yields the protein CSVEGRDLRNEQFF. This chain uses TRBV29-1 with TRBJ2-1, with D perhaps TRBD1 or TRBD2 (5 bases each). The ends were cut back, 3 bases at V and 7 bases at J, with 16 bases in the middle. The germline gives CDR1 SQVTM, CDR2 ANQGSEA. This CDR3 has 14 amino acids.

This chain uses TRBV12-3 or TRBV12-4 with TRBJ1-2, with no clear D. The length of the CDR3 is 15 residues. V dropped 1 base and J dropped 5 bases, with 14 bases sitting between them. The CDR3 spells CASSLEFGLKYGYTF. Written as DNA, the CDR3 is TGTGCCAGCAGTTTAGAATTCGGGTTAAAGTATGGCTACACCTTC.

J is TRBJ1-2 and V is TRBV9; 11 bases map to TRBD1. Trimming took 0 bases from V and 6 from J; bases not matched to a gene: 4. The CDR3 contains 15 residues. Germline V CDR1 and CDR2: SGDLS, YYNGEE. CDR3 in DNA: TGTGCCAGCAGCGTAGTAGGACAGGGGGCAGATGGCTACACCTTC. It yields the protein CASSVVGQGADGYTF.

This chain uses TRBV29-1 with TRBJ2-1; 10 positions agree with TRBD1. The CDR3 loop spans 14 amino acids. Trimming cost V 7 bases and J 0 bases; bases outside gene matches: 3. Germline V gene sequence: CDR1 SQVTM, CDR2 ANQGSEA. CDR3 sequence (DNA): TGCAGCGCCGGACAGGGGGTCTCCTACAATGAGCAGTTCTTC. Translated, it gives CSAGQGVSYNEQFF.

This clonotype has more than one count but fewer than ten. The rearrangement joins TRBV20-1 to TRBJ2-4; TRBD2 matches 7 bases. The J call may be incorrect, as the DNA end agrees better with TRBJ2-7. This CDR3 has 13 amino acids. The germline CDR1 and CDR2 sequences are DFQATT and SNEGSKA (reference sequence). The CDR3 DNA is TGCAGTGCAGACGGGGAGGGCCGCTACGAGCAGTACTTC. This encodes CSADGEGRYEQYF.

On this clonotype itself: This may come from a read error, since a much larger clone is one base off. The V call is TRBV5-1, the J call TRBJ2-1; 8 nucleotides line up with TRBD2. The J call may be incorrect, as the DNA end agrees better with TRBJ2-7. The germline V gene encodes CDR1 SGHRS and CDR2 YFSETQ. This CDR3 contains 15 residues. The chain's CDR3 is CASSLEAGEDNEQYF. CDR3 coding DNA: TGCGCCAGCAGCTTGGAAGCGGGGGAGGACAATGAGCAGTACTTC.